The 12 T cell receptor beta chains below were found in one sample sequenced in a study of cytomegalovirus exposure and HLA in healthy donors. The study ran its PCR with 60 Vbeta and 13 Jbeta primers. Method: immunoSEQ multiplex PCR; TCRdb's copy keeps in-frame clones and lacks some. The table has approximately 100,000 clones, 60% to 85% seen once; the top ten hold approximately 5.1%. Material for sequencing was PBMCs. Every receptor here comes from a female donor in good health and CMV-seropositive.

V gene TRBV18 combines with J gene TRBJ1-1; 7 nucleotides match TRBD1. V gave up 3 bases and J gave up 0 bases; unmatched junction bases: 7. The CDR3 length is 16 residues. Germline CDR1 and CDR2: KGHSH and LQKENI. CDR3 DNA sequence: TGTGCCAGCTCACCCCGACAGGGTAGTTTGAACACTGAAGCTTTCTTT. Translating it yields CASSPRQGSLNTEAFF.

This sequence joins TRBV5-1 and TRBJ2-1, with D maybe TRBD1 (6 bases). The germline CDR1 and CDR2 sequences are SGHRS and YFSETQ. Deletions cut 0 bases from V and 4 bases from J, with 11 bases between. The CDR3 extends over 15 amino acids. DNA of the CDR3: TGCGCCAGCAGCTTGGAGGCAGGGGCGTACAATGAGCAGTTCTTC. Translated: CASSLEAGAYNEQFF.

The chain combines TRBV2 with TRBJ1-4, with TRBD1 matching over 8 bases. Germline lookup yields CDR1 SNHLY and CDR2 FYNNEI. The junction had 2 bases not matched to a gene; V was cut back by 4 bases and J by 1 base. The CDR3 has 15 amino acids. The CDR3 is CASSAGGRTNEKLFF. Written as DNA, the CDR3 is TGTGCCAGCAGTGCAGGGGGCAGAACTAATGAAAAACTGTTTTTT.

The J gene is TRBJ2-1, the V gene TRBV11-2, with 8 bases matching TRBD2. The length of the CDR3 is 16 residues. The V gene end was trimmed by 3 bases and the J gene end by 5 bases; junction bases not matched to a gene: 9. The V gene's germline CDR1 is SGHAT and CDR2 FQNNGV. In DNA, the CDR3 is TGTGCCAGCAGCTTCGCGGGAGGAACGGCACACAATGAGCAGTTCTTC. As protein: CASSFAGGTAHNEQFF.

This clone was observed a few times. This rearrangement joins TRBV2 to TRBJ2-7; perhaps TRBD1 as D (5 bases). The CDR3 runs 15 residues. Trimming took off 6 bases at V and 3 bases at J, with 18 bases between the two ends. Germline lookup yields CDR1 SNHLY and CDR2 FYNNEI. The CDR3 region has the DNA TGTGCCAGCAGGCCCCCCTACAGGACCTACTACGAGCAGTACTTC. It translates to CASRPPYRTYYEQYF. Complete variable domain (other parts from reference TRBV2 and TRBJ2-7): EPEVTQTPSHQVTQMGQEVILRCVPISNHLYFYWYRQILGQKVEFLVSFYNNEISEKSEIFDDQFSVERPDGSNFTLKIRSTKLEDSAMYFCASRPPYRTYYEQYFGPGTRLTVT.

The chain employs TRBV19 and TRBJ2-6; D is uncertain. The CDR3 totals 14 residues. V was pared by 6 bases and J by 3 bases, with 9 bases between. Germline CDR1 LNHDA, CDR2 SQIVND (reference sequence). CDR3 residues: CASREQVGANVLTF. In DNA form, the CDR3 reads TGTGCCAGTAGAGAACAAGTTGGGGCCAACGTCCTGACTTTC.

The genes are TRBV5-4 and TRBJ1-1; D is possibly TRBD1 (5 bases). V was trimmed by 0 bases and J by 6 bases, leaving 9 bases between them. Germline assignment: CDR1 SGHNT and CDR2 YYREEE (reference sequence). This CDR3 has 13 residues. CDR3 region: CASSLVGQAEAFF. CDR3 nucleotide sequence: TGTGCCAGCAGCTTGGTCGGACAAGCTGAAGCTTTCTTT.

The gene calls are TRBV9 and TRBJ1-2; possibly TRBD1 for D (5 bases). Trimming left V 4 bases short and J 3 bases short, with 19 bases between. The CDR3 consists of 16 residues. Germline loops: CDR1 SGDLS, CDR2 YYNGEE. The CDR3 loop is CASSSSPGGVDYGYTF. CDR3 nucleotides: TGTGCCAGCAGCTCCTCCCCCGGGGGAGTAGACTATGGCTACACCTTC.

This rearrangement joins TRBV6-1 to TRBJ2-3; 8 bases align to TRBD2. The CDR3 totals 17 residues. Per germline, CDR1 MNHNS and CDR2 SASEGT. Germline trimming cut 1 base from V and 0 bases from J; bases unmatched to any gene: 6. This CDR3 is CASSEGASGPSTDTQYF. The CDR3, as DNA: TGTGCCAGCAGTGAAGGGGCTAGCGGGCCTAGCACAGATACGCAGTATTTT.

For this clone: At one of its ends the junction is not consistent with the germline gene, which may arise from a read error. The J gene is TRBJ2-5, the V gene TRBV28, with 11 bases lining up with TRBD2. Germline CDR1 and CDR2: MDHEN and SYDVKM. The CDR3 is 15 amino acids. CDR3 nucleotide sequence: TGTGCCAGCAGTTCCAGACTAGCGGGATCAGAGACCCAGCACTTC. It codes for CASSSRLAGSETQHF.

The chain carries TRBV14 and TRBJ2-1; D is perhaps TRBD1 (6 bases). The V gene's germline CDR1 is SGHDN and CDR2 FVKESK. V was clipped by 2 bases and J by 3 bases, with 11 bases between them. The CDR3 spans 15 residues. Written as DNA, the CDR3 is TGTGCCAGCAGCCAACCAGGACAGCACTACAATGAGCAGTTCTTC. Translation: CASSQPGQHYNEQFF.

The rearrangement uses TRBV10-3 and TRBJ2-7; 8 nucleotides match TRBD2. The CDR3 runs 15 residues. Germline CDR1 is ENHRY and CDR2 is SYGVKD. The junction had 8 bases not matched to a gene; V was cut back by 0 bases and J by 7 bases. Here the CDR3 reads CAISESPAGVGEQYF. The CDR3 bases are TGTGCCATCAGTGAGTCTCCAGCGGGAGTGGGGGAGCAGTACTTC.